This TCR beta chain was sequenced during a study of shared clonotypes between healthy human individuals. Study background: The plates for each donor numbered three CD4 naive, three CD4 memory, two CD8 naive and one CD8 memory.

CDR1 is MDHEN, CDR2 SYDVKM, per germline. Trimming left V 6 bases short and J 4 bases short, with 13 bases between. This CDR3 has 14 amino acids. Deep-level settings were used for running the assay. Only in-frame clones appear in the TCRdb table, and some are missing; sequencing was by immunoSEQ multiplex PCR. Of around 720,000 clones detected, 60% to 75% appear once; the ten largest clones hold 1.5% to 2%. All donors qualified as healthy HIV-negative adults and had experienced no recent acute infections or vaccinations. The clonotype originates from a woman aged 25 to 39 in good health. Material: memory CD4+ T cells sorted from blood. The subset was: CD45RA-negative fraction. The genes are TRBV28 and TRBJ1-5; D call uncertain. CDR3 residues: CASRERAANQPQHF. CDR3 coding DNA: TGTGCCAGCAGGGAACGGGCAGCAAATCAGCCCCAGCATTTT.